These 10 T cell receptor beta chains share one sample of origin, sequenced in a study of shared clonotypes between healthy human individuals. TCRdb keeps only in-frame clones here, not all; method: immunoSEQ multiplex PCR. The sample includes about 2.4 million clones, over 85% seen only once; the top ten take approximately 0.35%. Sequenced input: naive CD4+ T cells from PBMCs. The subset denotes: CD45RA+ positively selected. All receptors derive from a man younger than 35 in good health. Some clones in this sample may be carry-over from other donors' samples.

V usage is TRBV19 and J usage is TRBJ2-1; weak D call: TRBD2 (6 bases). CDR1 and CDR2 (germline): LNHDA, SQIVND (reference sequence). Trimming stripped 6 bases from V and 13 bases from J, with 25 bases between. The CDR3 covers 15 residues. The CDR3 loop reads CASRGGEVGATEQFF. The DNA of the CDR3 is TGTGCCAGTAGAGGTGGGGAGGTGGGCGCGACTGAACAGTTCTTC.

This clone showed up just a few times. The chain uses TRBV4-1 and TRBJ1-1; 8 bases are a match to TRBD1. The J segment lost 11 bases and the V segment lost 4 bases, leaving 12 bases of the junction unmatched. The CDR3 runs 14 residues. Germline lookup yields CDR1 MGHRA and CDR2 YSYEKL. The CDR3 loop is CASSLTVDRGEAFF. In DNA form, the CDR3 reads TGCGCCAGCAGCCTGACGGTCGACAGGGGAGAGGCTTTCTTT.

CDR3 sequence (DNA): TGTGCCAGCAGCCAGGTTACTAGCGGGAGGGCCCACGATACGCAGTATTTT. Protein sequence: CASSQVTSGRAHDTQYF. This sequence joins TRBV4-2 and TRBJ2-3; TRBD2 agrees at 13 bases. CDR3 size: 17 residues. Per the germline V gene, CDR1 is LGHNA and CDR2 is YNFKEQ. V lost 3 bases to trimming and J lost 6 bases; unmatched junction nucleotides: 9.

This sequence joins TRBV7-9 and TRBJ2-1; possibly TRBD1 or TRBD2 for D (5 bases each). Germline CDR1 SEHNR, CDR2 FQNEAQ (reference sequence). The CDR3 consists of 15 residues. Trimming left V 5 bases short and J 8 bases short, with 19 bases between. The CDR3 nucleotides read TGTGCCAGCAGCCTGGGGGACCCCACAGTGCATGAGCAGTTCTTC. It codes for CASSLGDPTVHEQFF.

The J gene is TRBJ2-7, the V gene TRBV11-2; 7 bases fit TRBD2. CDR1 is SGHAT and CDR2 is FQNNGV in the germline V gene. V dropped 4 bases and J dropped 0; count of bases not matched to a gene: 15. The CDR3 loop spans 18 amino acids. Here the CDR3 DNA reads TGTGCCAGCAGCTCTCGGGGGTTACGGGAGGTTCGCTCCTACGAGCAGTACTTC. This translates into CASSSRGLREVRSYEQYF.

The chain employs TRBV28 and TRBJ2-3; 8 bases agree with TRBD2. V lost 6 bases, J lost 2 bases, and 7 bases stayed unmatched. CDR3 size: 15 residues. In germline, CDR1 is MDHEN, CDR2 SYDVKM. In nucleotides, the CDR3 is TGTGCCAGCAGCCCTAGCGGGCTTCTCACAGATACGCAGTATTTT. It specifies CASSPSGLLTDTQYF.

The rearrangement links TRBV6-1 to TRBJ1-2; maybe TRBD1 (5 bases). The germline gives CDR1 MNHNS, CDR2 SASEGT. V dropped 8 bases and J dropped 6 bases, with 13 bases sitting between them. The CDR3 loop spans 12 amino acids. CDR3 in amino acids: CASRRAADGYTF. CDR3 DNA: TGTGCCAGCCGCAGGGCGGCCGATGGCTACACCTTC.

V and J are TRBV6-5 and TRBJ2-1; 14 bases line up with TRBD2. The CDR3 has 15 residues. Unmatched junction bases numbered 3, after V lost 5 bases and J lost 6 bases. Looked up from germline, CDR1 is MNHEY and CDR2 is SVGAGI. CDR3 sequence (DNA): TGTGCCAGCAGTCAAGGGACTAGCGGGAGCAATGAGCAGTTCTTC. Protein product: CASSQGTSGSNEQFF.

The chain joins TRBV7-3 to TRBJ2-5, with TRBD2 identical over 8 bases. Germline CDR1 reads SGHTA; CDR2 reads FQGTGA. The CDR3 consists of 16 residues. J was trimmed by 7 bases and V by 5 bases; bases with no gene match: 15. As DNA, the CDR3 is TGTGCCAGCAGCCCCGCGGGAGCGGGAGTGGAGGGGACCCAGTACTTC. Its protein is CASSPAGAGVEGTQYF. The entire variable domain, with the rest obtained from reference TRBV7-3 and TRBJ2-5, is as follows: GAGVSQTPSNKVTEKGKYVELRCDPISGHTALYWYRQSLGQGPEFLIYFQGTGAADDSGLPNDRFFAVRPEGSVSTLKIQRTERGDSAVYLCASSPAGAGVEGTQYFGPGTRLLVL.

This clone was seen once. V gene TRBV7-3 combines with J gene TRBJ2-7, with TRBD2 identical over 9 bases. Trimming cost V 5 bases and J 2 bases; bases outside gene matches: 7. Germline values: CDR1 SGHTA, CDR2 FQGTGA. This CDR3 comprises 15 residues. This CDR3 reads CASSRGTSRAYEQYF. In DNA form, the CDR3 reads TGTGCCAGCAGCCGGGGGACTAGCCGGGCCTACGAGCAGTACTTC.